Below, one T cell receptor (beta chain) is given with its context. This entry is derived from a study of STAT5B mutations in CD4+ large granular lymphocyte leukemia. Control samples were healthy donors' buffy coats. TCRdb's table, derived via immunoSEQ multiplex PCR, lists solely in-frame clones and lacks some. The sample records approximately 24,000 clones, roughly 79% being singletons. The receptor's source is a human donor in good health. The sequencing sample was made of CD4+ T cells from blood buffy coats.

In nucleotides, the CDR3 is TGTGCCAGCAGGCCCCAGGGGCTCATCCAAGAGACCCAGTACTTC. Its translation is CASRPQGLIQETQYF. The J gene is TRBJ2-5, the V gene TRBV2; weak D call: TRBD1 (6 bases). The V end was cut by 6 bases, the J end by 1 base, with 15 bases between. Germline loops: CDR1 SNHLY, CDR2 FYNNEI. CDR3 size: 15 residues.